The rows below give T cell receptor beta chains drawn from one sample of a study of shared clonotypes between healthy human individuals. Generated by immunoSEQ multiplex PCR, the TCRdb table keeps only in-frame clones and is missing some. The repertoire consists of about 1,800,000 clones, with approximately 95% occurring once and the leading ten covering approximately 1%. Specimen: naive CD8+ T cells sorted from blood. The receptors stem from a man between 18 and 35 years old in good health. The CDR3 runs from the conserved cysteine through the conserved F or W. The order of the fields is J gene, D gene, clone size, V gene, CDR3 protein, CDR3 DNA. A D gene is named only where the DNA matches it firmly. Not all rows give a size; the values are once, few, many and, for expanded clones, a class.

J: TRBJ1-2; D: -; size: -; V: TRBV6-5; CDR3: CASSLTGPKGGYTF; DNA: TGTGCCAGCAGTTTAACCGGGCCCAAGGGCGGCTACACCTTC
J: TRBJ1-4; D: TRBD1; size: once; V: TRBV28; CDR3: CASSPGGEGEKLFF; DNA: TGTGCCAGCAGTCCAGGGGGCGAGGGGGAAAAACTGTTTTTT
J: TRBJ2-1; D: TRBD2; size: once; V: TRBV27; CDR3: CASSSGTSGGDVYNEQFF; DNA: TGTGCCAGCAGTTCCGGGACTAGCGGGGGGGACGTCTACAATGAGCAGTTCTTC
J: TRBJ2-2; D: -; size: -; V: TRBV5-4; CDR3: CASSLNTGELFF; DNA: TGTGCCAGCAGCCTAAACACTGGGGAGCTGTTTTTT
J: TRBJ2-7; D: TRBD1; size: -; V: TRBV29-1; CDR3: CSASGTGGWDEQYF; DNA: TGCAGCGCCTCCGGGACAGGGGGTTGGGACGAGCAGTACTTC
J: TRBJ2-7; D: TRBD1; size: -; V: TRBV30; CDR3: CAWSVPRDREVHEQYF; DNA: TGTGCCTGGAGTGTACCGAGGGACAGGGAGGTACACGAGCAGTACTTC
J: TRBJ2-7; D: TRBD2; size: -; V: TRBV4-3; CDR3: CASSQGFRGDFAVEQYF; DNA: TGCGCCAGCAGCCAGGGATTCCGGGGGGACTTCGCGGTCGAGCAGTACTTC
J: TRBJ2-5; D: TRBD2; size: -; V: TRBV5-1; CDR3: CASSLAGLVGEQETQYF; DNA: TGCGCCAGCAGCTTGGCCGGACTAGTCGGCGAACAAGAGACCCAGTACTTC
J: TRBJ2-7; D: -; size: -; V: TRBV7-9; CDR3: CASSLVQGNYEQYF; DNA: TGTGCCAGCAGCTTAGTACAGGGAAACTACGAGCAGTACTTC
J: TRBJ2-3; D: -; size: -; V: TRBV5-1; CDR3: CASSKGASTDTQYF; DNA: TGCGCCAGCAGCAAAGGGGCTAGCACAGATACGCAGTATTTT
J: TRBJ2-3; D: TRBD2; size: -; V: TRBV19; CDR3: CASSIAAAGGTDTQYF; DNA: TGTGCCAGTAGTATAGCTGCGGCGGGGGGAACAGATACGCAGTATTTT
J: TRBJ2-1; D: TRBD2; size: -; V: TRBV27; CDR3: CASSYSGGSILNEQFF; DNA: TGTGCCAGCAGTTATAGCGGGGGAAGTATCTTGAATGAGCAGTTCTTC
J: TRBJ2-3; D: TRBD1; size: once; V: TRBV27; CDR3: CASSLTGRTDTQYF; DNA: TGTGCCAGCAGTTTGACAGGGCGCACAGATACGCAGTATTTT
J: TRBJ1-5; D: -; size: -; V: TRBV4-1; CDR3: CASRITVGSGQPQHF; DNA: TGCGCCAGCCGGATCACAGTGGGGTCCGGTCAGCCCCAGCATTTT
J: TRBJ2-1; D: TRBD2; size: -; V: TRBV27; CDR3: CASSLYEGLAGLFF; DNA: TGTGCCAGCAGTTTATACGAAGGGCTAGCGGGGCTGTTCTTC
J: TRBJ2-3; D: -; size: -; V: TRBV10-1; CDR3: CASSPLDLDTQYF; DNA: TGCGCCAGCAGCCCACTGGACTTAGATACGCAGTATTTT
J: TRBJ2-7; D: -; size: -; V: TRBV4-3; CDR3: CASSQEIVGTGGQYF; DNA: TGCGCCAGCAGCCAAGAAATAGTCGGCACTGGTGGGCAGTACTTC
J: TRBJ2-7; D: TRBD1; size: -; V: TRBV11-1; CDR3: CASRPGQGYYEQYF; DNA: TGTGCCAGCAGACCAGGACAGGGGTACTACGAGCAGTACTTC
J: TRBJ1-2; D: TRBD1; size: -; V: TRBV4-1; CDR3: CASSPPGRDSKKGYGYTF; DNA: TGCGCCAGCAGCCCCCCGGGAAGGGACAGTAAGAAAGGGTATGGCTACACCTTC
J: TRBJ2-6; D: -; size: -; V: TRBV30; CDR3: CAWSDPGLSGANVLTF; DNA: TGTGCCTGGAGTGATCCAGGTCTCTCTGGGGCCAACGTCCTGACTTTC
J: TRBJ2-7; D: TRBD1; size: -; V: TRBV4-1; CDR3: CASSQVTGQGASYEQYF; DNA: TGCGCCAGCAGCCAAGTGACCGGACAGGGCGCCTCATACGAGCAGTACTTC
J: TRBJ2-3; D: TRBD2; size: -; V: TRBV27; CDR3: CASSLMTSGTDTQYF; DNA: TGTGCCAGCAGTTTAATGACTAGCGGCACAGATACGCAGTATTTT
J: TRBJ1-2; D: -; size: -; V: TRBV9; CDR3: CASSPEGTDGGYTF; DNA: TGTGCCAGCAGCCCTGAGGGGACCGATGGGGGCTACACCTTC
J: TRBJ2-2; D: -; size: -; V: TRBV7-2; CDR3: CASSLGAANTGELFF; DNA: TGTGCCAGCAGCTTAGGGGCCGCGAACACCGGGGAGCTGTTTTTT
J: TRBJ1-2; D: TRBD1; size: -; V: TRBV4-3; CDR3: CASSLGTGYGYTF; DNA: TGCGCCAGCAGCCTGGGGACAGGTTATGGCTACACCTTC
J: TRBJ2-6; D: -; size: -; V: TRBV28; CDR3: CASLPRYLDQGTPSGANVLTF; DNA: TGTGCCAGCCTCCCTCGTTATCTCGATCAGGGGACTCCCTCTGGGGCCAACGTCCTGACTTTC
J: TRBJ2-3; D: TRBD2; size: -; V: TRBV27; CDR3: CASRAGGSGGLFTQYF; DNA: TGTGCCAGCAGAGCGGGTGGGTCGGGGGGGCTTTTTACGCAGTATTTT
J: TRBJ1-2; D: -; size: -; V: TRBV10-3; CDR3: CAISDMTAANYGYTF; DNA: TGTGCCATCAGTGATATGACAGCCGCTAACTATGGCTACACCTTC
J: TRBJ1-3; D: -; size: few; V: TRBV5-1; CDR3: CASSLEHSGNTIYF; DNA: TGCGCCAGCAGCTTAGAACACTCTGGAAACACCATATATTTT
J: TRBJ2-3; D: TRBD2; size: -; V: TRBV7-9; CDR3: CASSPPSGEADTQYF; DNA: TGTGCCAGCAGCCCCCCTAGCGGGGAGGCAGATACGCAGTATTTT
J: TRBJ2-1; D: TRBD2; size: once; V: TRBV11-2; CDR3: CASSQGLAAVNEQFF; DNA: TGTGCCAGCAGCCAGGGACTAGCGGCCGTCAATGAGCAGTTCTTC
J: TRBJ1-5; D: -; size: -; V: TRBV6-1; CDR3: CASYIGTGPQHF; DNA: TGTGCCAGCTATATTGGGACGGGGCCCCAGCATTTT
J: TRBJ2-7; D: -; size: -; V: TRBV7-9; CDR3: CASSPFGSGIDEQYF; DNA: TGTGCCAGCAGTCCCTTCGGTAGTGGTATAGACGAGCAGTACTTC
J: TRBJ1-2; D: TRBD1; size: -; V: TRBV9; CDR3: CASSPETGNYGYTF; DNA: TGTGCCAGCAGCCCGGAGACAGGGAATTATGGCTACACCTTC
J: TRBJ2-6; D: -; size: -; V: TRBV18; CDR3: CASSPPFGADNSGANVLTF; DNA: TGTGCCAGCTCACCACCCTTTGGCGCGGATAACTCTGGGGCCAACGTCCTGACTTTC
J: TRBJ2-5; D: -; size: -; V: TRBV2; CDR3: CASSDSQETQYF; DNA: TGTGCCAGCAGTGACAGCCAAGAGACCCAGTACTTC
J: TRBJ2-5; D: TRBD2; size: -; V: TRBV27; CDR3: CASSPSSGEYQETQYF; DNA: TGTGCCAGCAGTCCCTCCAGCGGGGAGTACCAAGAGACCCAGTACTTC
J: TRBJ2-7; D: -; size: -; V: TRBV19; CDR3: CASSMGYSYEQYF; DNA: TGTGCCAGTAGTATGGGCTACTCCTACGAGCAGTACTTC
J: TRBJ2-7; D: TRBD1; size: -; V: TRBV4-3; CDR3: CASSPGQGIPYEQYF; DNA: TGCGCCAGCAGCCCCGGACAGGGAATCCCCTACGAGCAGTACTTC
J: TRBJ2-7; D: -; size: -; V: TRBV28; CDR3: CASSPTSAYEQYF; DNA: TGTGCCAGCAGTCCTACTTCGGCCTACGAGCAGTACTTC
J: TRBJ2-1; D: TRBD1; size: -; V: TRBV27; CDR3: CASSFRDSINEQFF; DNA: TGTGCCAGCAGTTTCCGGGACAGTATCAATGAGCAGTTCTTC
J: TRBJ2-7; D: -; size: -; V: TRBV7-9; CDR3: CASSLDMGVVEQYF; DNA: TGTGCCAGCAGCTTAGATATGGGAGTGGTCGAGCAGTACTTC